The rows below give T cell receptor beta chains drawn from one sample of a study of CD8 T cells in Susac syndrome. TCRdb fed the immunoSEQ multiplex PCR reads into MiXCR, producing one record per CDR3 protein. The sample yields 110,000 to 150,000 distinct CDR3 sequences, more than 90% seen once. What was sequenced was CD4+ T cells from PBMCs. The receptors originated from a human donor with Susac syndrome. CDR3s include the opening cysteine and the closing phenylalanine or tryptophan. D genes are given only for firm matches. Only some rows state a clone size, as once, few, many or a class for expanded clones.

cdr3_length j_call d_call clone_size v_call cdr3_aa cdr3_nt
14 TRBJ1-1 NA NA TRBV3-1 CASSQVQRNTEAFF TGTGCCAGCAGCCAAGTACAACGGAACACTGAAGCTTTCTTT
14 TRBJ1-2 NA NA TRBV11-2 CASSLTGMGYGYTF TGTGCCAGCAGCTTAACTGGAATGGGCTATGGCTACACCTTC
14 TRBJ2-7 TRBD2 NA TRBV3-1 CASSLSGKKDEQYF TGTGCCAGCAGCCTTAGCGGGAAAAAAGACGAGCAGTACTTC
15 TRBJ2-5 NA NA TRBV12-3/TRBV12-4 CASSTGTRAGETQYF TGTGCCAGCAGTACCGGGACCCGGGCCGGGGAGACCCAGTACTTC
15 TRBJ1-2 TRBD1 NA TRBV4-2 CASSQGTGRNYGYTF TGTGCCAGCAGCCAAGGGACAGGGAGGAACTATGGCTACACCTTC
12 TRBJ2-5 NA NA TRBV28 CASSIPGETQYF TGTGCCAGCAGTATACCCGGGGAGACCCAGTACTTC
12 TRBJ1-1 NA NA TRBV3-1 CASSNRPTEAFF TGTGCCAGCAGCAACCGACCCACTGAAGCTTTCTTT
17 TRBJ2-1 TRBD2 NA TRBV7-8 CASSPQRGLVSYNEQFF TGTGCCAGCAGCCCACAGCGAGGACTAGTATCCTACAATGAGCAGTTCTTC
12 TRBJ2-7 TRBD2 NA TRBV7-2 CASSFSGSEQYF TGTGCCAGCAGCTTTAGCGGGAGCGAGCAGTACTTC
15 TRBJ1-6 NA NA TRBV6-6 CASSYSGDLPSPLHF TGTGCCAGCAGTTACTCGGGGGATCTCCCTTCACCCCTCCACTTT
13 TRBJ2-7 NA NA TRBV7-3 CASSPDGSYEQYF TGTGCCAGCAGTCCTGACGGGTCCTACGAGCAGTACTTC
14 TRBJ2-1 NA NA TRBV20-1 CSASSGPSYNEQFF TGCAGTGCTTCCAGCGGACCTTCCTACAATGAGCAGTTCTTC
15 TRBJ2-2 TRBD2 NA TRBV19 CASSRTSSNTGELFF TGTGCCAGTAGTAGGACTAGCTCGAACACCGGGGAGCTGTTTTTT
16 TRBJ2-7 NA NA TRBV4-1 CASSQGSSHRVYEQYF TGCGCCAGCAGCCAAGGTTCTAGCCACCGGGTGTACGAGCAGTACTTC
13 TRBJ2-5 NA NA TRBV29-1 CSVEDSTRGTQYF TGCAGCGTTGAAGATTCTACCAGGGGGACCCAGTACTTC
14 TRBJ2-3 NA NA TRBV7-8 CASSSGPFADTQYF TGTGCCAGCAGCTCCGGCCCCTTCGCGGATACGCAGTATTTT
14 TRBJ1-5 TRBD1 NA TRBV19 CASSPVDRKDTQHF TGTGCCAGTAGTCCGGTGGACAGGAAGGATACCCAGCATTTT
15 TRBJ2-1 NA NA TRBV25-1 CASSEYGRTYNEQFF TGTGCCAGCAGTGAATATGGGCGGACCTACAATGAGCAGTTCTTC
16 TRBJ2-3 TRBD2 NA TRBV20-1 CSAKGLAGGRGDTQYF TGCAGTGCCAAGGGACTAGCGGGGGGGCGGGGAGATACGCAGTATTTT
16 TRBJ2-5 NA NA TRBV5-6 CASSPSGTGRLETQYF TGTGCCAGCAGCCCCTCAGGTACAGGGCGGCTGGAGACCCAGTACTTC
14 TRBJ2-5 NA NA TRBV7-9 CASSNYRDQETQYF TGTGCCAGCAGCAACTACAGAGACCAAGAGACCCAGTACTTC
14 TRBJ2-7 TRBD2 NA TRBV7-9 CASRPTSGPYEQYF TGTGCCAGCAGGCCTACTAGCGGTCCCTACGAGCAGTACTTC
14 TRBJ1-5 TRBD1 NA TRBV19 CATLDRGRGAAQHF TGTGCCACCTTGGACAGGGGCAGAGGGGCGGCCCAGCATTTT
13 TRBJ2-5 TRBD2 once TRBV10-3 CAISGTREETQYF TGTGCCATCAGTGGGACTAGGGAGGAGACCCAGTACTTC
11 TRBJ2-3 NA NA TRBV5-4 CASSSADTQYF TGTGCCAGCAGCTCGGCAGATACGCAGTATTTT
14 TRBJ1-1 TRBD1 NA TRBV6-6 CASSRGQPNTEAFF TGTGCCAGCAGTAGGGGACAGCCGAACACTGAAGCTTTCTTT
16 TRBJ2-7 NA NA TRBV13 CASSGALVSIVYEQYF TGTGCCAGCAGTGGCGCCCTTGTTTCAATAGTCTACGAGCAGTACTTC
15 TRBJ2-1 NA NA TRBV29-1 CSAEPMDSGGNEQFF TGCAGCGCCGAACCTATGGACAGCGGAGGTAATGAGCAGTTCTTC
14 TRBJ2-5 TRBD1 NA TRBV7-8 CASSARDSFETQYF TGTGCCAGCAGCGCCCGGGACAGCTTTGAGACCCAGTACTTC
15 TRBJ2-4 NA NA TRBV6-5 CASSYSRGAKNIQYF TGTGCCAGCAGTTACTCGAGGGGGGCCAAAAACATTCAGTACTTC
16 TRBJ2-1 TRBD1 NA TRBV20-1 CSARRQGMVPYNEQFF TGCAGTGCAAGGAGACAGGGAATGGTGCCCTACAATGAGCAGTTCTTC
15 TRBJ2-1 TRBD2 NA TRBV10-2 CASRLSGGARREQFF TGCGCCAGCAGACTTAGCGGGGGGGCTCGCCGTGAGCAGTTCTTC
16 TRBJ1-4 NA NA TRBV3-1 CASSHLPRQVNEKLFF TGTGCCAGCAGCCACCTGCCTAGACAGGTTAATGAAAAACTGTTTTTT
9 TRBJ2-5 TRBD1 NA TRBV29-1 CSVEGTADF TGCAGCGTTGAGGGGACAGCCGACTTC
14 TRBJ2-7 TRBD1 NA TRBV6-5 CASRPTGAIYEQYF TGTGCCAGCAGACCAACAGGGGCGATCTACGAGCAGTACTTC
13 TRBJ2-1 NA NA TRBV6-5 CASRTGNNNEQFF TGTGCCAGCAGGACTGGGAATAACAATGAGCAGTTCTTC
16 TRBJ2-7 TRBD2 NA TRBV5-4 CASSAGGTSEVYEQYF TGTGCCAGCAGCGCGGGGGGGACTAGCGAGGTCTACGAGCAGTACTTC
13 TRBJ2-1 NA NA TRBV7-8 CASSSEIGEKQFF TGTGCCAGCAGCTCAGAGATCGGGGAGAAGCAGTTCTTC
15 TRBJ1-1 NA NA TRBV6-5 CASTNGGLMNTEAFF TGTGCCAGCACCAACGGGGGCCTCATGAACACTGAAGCTTTCTTT
14 TRBJ2-5 NA NA TRBV7-9 CASSFRPKMETQYF TGTGCCAGCAGCTTTAGACCCAAGATGGAGACCCAGTACTTC
15 TRBJ1-2 NA NA TRBV3-1 CASSQVSRANYGYTF TGTGCCAGCAGCCAAGTTTCCAGGGCCAACTATGGCTACACCTTC